These T cell receptor beta chains were read from a single sample in a study of cytomegalovirus exposure and HLA in healthy donors. Some clones are missing from TCRdb's copy, which holds only in-frame ones; the method was immunoSEQ multiplex PCR. The sample yields around 180,000 clones, around 80% seen once. The sample consisted of PBMCs. These receptors were taken from a woman aged 25 to 39 in good health and CMV-seropositive. Both conserved end residues are part of each CDR3. A D gene is named only where the DNA matches it firmly.

>TRBJ2-2|.|TRBV18
TGTGCCAGCTCACCGGTGGCTCTAGCCGGCACCGGGGAGCTGTTTTTT
CASSPVALAGTGELFF
>TRBJ1-5|.|TRBV30
TGTGCCTGGAGCAGACAGTCCAATCAGCCCCAGCATTTT
CAWSRQSNQPQHF
>TRBJ2-5|TRBD1|TRBV25-1
TGTGCCAGCAGTAGGGACAGGGGTCAAGAGACCCAGTACTTC
CASSRDRGQETQYF
>TRBJ2-1|TRBD2|TRBV30
TGTGCCTGGAGTTCAGGGACTAGCGGGACCTCCAATGAGCAGTTCTTC
CAWSSGTSGTSNEQFF
>TRBJ2-5|TRBD2|TRBV2
TGTGCCAGCAGGGGGGGACTAAAGATAGAAGAGACCCAGTACTTC
CASRGGLKIEETQYF
>TRBJ2-7|.|TRBV28
TGTGCCAGCAGTTTAAATCCCATTTCCTACGAGCAGTACTTC
CASSLNPISYEQYF
>TRBJ2-5|.|TRBV7-2
TGTGCCAGCAGCTCATATCCCCTAGGCCAAGAGACCCAGTACTTC
CASSSYPLGQETQYF
>TRBJ2-7|TRBD2|TRBV27
TGTGCCAGCAGTTGGGGGAGGGACTACGAGCAGTACTTC
CASSWGRDYEQYF
>TRBJ2-3|.|TRBV6-5
TGTGCCAGCAGTATCAGGGGAGATACGCAGTATTTT
CASSIRGDTQYF
>TRBJ1-1|TRBD1|TRBV28
TGTGCCAGCAGTTTTTCCCCCGGGACAGGGAGTTATTGGGAGGCTTTCTTT
CASSFSPGTGSYWEAFF
>TRBJ2-7|.|TRBV11-2
TGTGCCAGCAGCTTCTCTAGCGAGCAGTACTTC
CASSFSSEQYF